This T cell receptor (beta chain) was identified during a study of T cells in Graves' hyperthyroidism and ophthalmopathy. General study results and limits: Ophthalmopathy cases were set apart from stable hyperthyroidism by a 13 V-J model. In validation, the model predicted ophthalmopathy. These predictions came a median 6.5 months before onset. The blood repertoire included most of the expanded thyroid clonotypes above 0.001.

Patients affected by ophthalmopathy presented a Clinical Activity Score of at least 3, a NOSPECS grade of at least 4, and disease duration below 3 months. Many counts were recorded for this clonotype. Its antigen is undetermined. It was RNA transcripts that yielded the amplified TCR beta CDR3 regions. In the first-round RT-PCR of the TCR CDR3, the HTBI primer set was used. TCRdb analysed the multiplex PCR reads with MiXCR anew, one entry per CDR3 protein. The sample has a few hundred thousand distinct CDR3 sequences; 14% are singletons. The receptor's source is a woman younger than 45 with Graves' ophthalmopathy. The sequenced sample was blood.

CDR3 sequence reads: CASSSGTGPTEAFF. The CDR3 DNA is TGTGCCAGCAGCTCGGGGACAGGGCCCACTGAAGCTTTCTTT. The chain employs TRBV7-3 and TRBJ1-1; 9 nucleotides line up with TRBD1. V was pared by 4 bases and J by 4 bases, with 4 bases of the junction left unmatched. The germline CDR1 and CDR2 sequences are SGHTA and FQGTGA. The CDR3 spans 14 residues.